Listed below are T cell receptor beta chains from one sample, sequenced in a study of blood T cell repertoires in COVID-19. Sequencing used immunoSEQ multiplex PCR; TCRdb keeps in-frame clones, though not all of them. The table lists 150,000 to 200,000 clones, more than 85% of them singletons, with about 2.6% in the top ten. The source material was peripheral blood. These TCRs come from a man aged 40-55 years with active or convalescent COVID-19. Each CDR3 is given with its conserved first and last residue. A D gene is named only where the DNA matches it firmly. Clone size is given for some rows only: seen once, a few or many times, or a class if the clone is expanded.

J: TRBJ2-3; size: .; V: TRBV7-8; D: TRBD2; DNA: TGTGCCAGCAGCTTAGGTCTGGTTAGCGGGTTTGGAGATACGCAGTATTTT; CDR3: CASSLGLVSGFGDTQYF
J: TRBJ2-7; size: .; V: TRBV14; D: TRBD1; DNA: TGTGCCAGCAGCCGCACCGGGACAGTTTACGAGCAGTACTTC; CDR3: CASSRTGTVYEQYF
J: TRBJ2-5; size: .; V: TRBV3-1/TRBV3-2; D: TRBD1; DNA: TGTGCCAGCAGTCAGGACAGGTCAGAGACCCAGTACTTC; CDR3: CASSQDRSETQYF
J: TRBJ1-1; size: few; V: TRBV5-4; D: TRBD1; DNA: TGTGCCAGCAGCTTGATACAGGGGACTGAAGCTTTCTTT; CDR3: CASSLIQGTEAFF
J: TRBJ1-3; size: .; V: TRBV7-9; D: .; DNA: TGTGCCAGCAGGCAAGAAGGGGGACCTGGAAACACCATATATTTT; CDR3: CASRQEGGPGNTIYF
J: TRBJ2-7; size: once; V: TRBV6-2/TRBV6-3; D: .; DNA: TGTGCCAGCAGTTACAGTCGGCAGGGGGGCTACGAGCAGTACTTC; CDR3: CASSYSRQGGYEQYF
J: TRBJ1-4; size: .; V: TRBV7-3; D: TRBD1; DNA: TGTGCCAGCAGCTTACGAGGGGGCGCGGATGAAAAACTGTTTTTT; CDR3: CASSLRGGADEKLFF
J: TRBJ1-1; size: .; V: TRBV7-9; D: .; DNA: TGTGCCGGAGACAGCTCCATGAACACTGAAGCTTTCTTT; CDR3: CAGDSSMNTEAFF
J: TRBJ1-6; size: .; V: TRBV5-1; D: .; DNA: TGCGCCAGCAGCTTGGGACAGGCAAATTCACCCCTCCACTTT; CDR3: CASSLGQANSPLHF
J: TRBJ2-3; size: .; V: TRBV9; D: .; DNA: TGTGCCAGCAGCGTAGGAGGGGGGGACACAACAGATACGCAGTATTTT; CDR3: CASSVGGGDTTDTQYF
J: TRBJ2-3; size: .; V: TRBV5-5; D: .; DNA: TGTGCCAGCAGCATCAACCCGGGGGGCACCGCAGATACGCAGTATTTT; CDR3: CASSINPGGTADTQYF
J: TRBJ1-5; size: .; V: TRBV5-8; D: TRBD1; DNA: TGTGCCAGCAGCTCGTTACAGGGGATCAATCAGCCCCAGCATTTT; CDR3: CASSSLQGINQPQHF
J: TRBJ2-1; size: .; V: TRBV4-1; D: TRBD1; DNA: TGCGCCAGCAGCCAAGATGGGACAGGCAGGGATAATGAGCAGTTCTTC; CDR3: CASSQDGTGRDNEQFF
J: TRBJ1-1; size: .; V: TRBV5-6; D: TRBD1; DNA: TGTGCCAGCAGCGAGACAGGGGTTGAAGTGGGCACTGAAGCTTTCTTT; CDR3: CASSETGVEVGTEAFF
J: TRBJ2-2; size: .; V: TRBV27; D: TRBD2; DNA: TGTGCCAGCAGTTTATTAGGGACTAGCGGGACCGGGGAGCTGTTTTTT; CDR3: CASSLLGTSGTGELFF
J: TRBJ2-7; size: once; V: TRBV7-9; D: TRBD1; DNA: TGTGCCAGCAGTCCGGACAGGGCCTCCTACGAGCAGTACTTC; CDR3: CASSPDRASYEQYF